The clone carrying this T cell receptor beta chain appeared many times. TCRdb ran MiXCR on the 5' RACE reads and lists one entry per CDR3 protein. The sample lists a few hundred thousand distinct CDR3 sequences, roughly 8.7% occurring once. Germline CDR1 is MNHEY and CDR2 is SVGEGT. The CDR3 contains 13 residues. Trimming removed 5 bases from V and 2 bases from J, with 10 bases in between. This sample is drawn from a study of identical twins. The same specimen was also included in a second study, on yellow fever vaccine responses in identical twins.

Input material: CD8+ T cells sorted from blood. The sequence derives from a young woman in good health. The chain links TRBV6-2 or TRBV6-3 to TRBJ2-7; a possible D gene is TRBD1 (6 bases). CDR3 nucleotide sequence: TGTGCCAGCAGTCAACGGACAGCCTACGAGCAGTACTTC. Translated: CASSQRTAYEQYF.